Sequencing of this T cell receptor (beta chain) was carried out in a study of cytomegalovirus exposure and HLA in healthy donors. General study findings and limits: Among immune exposure information, only CMV serostatus was available. A missense variant in DCLRE1C was later tied to TCR beta V- and J-gene trimming. The number of N-insertions in an Asian-associated ancestry cluster was reportedly below the 666-donor mean in a later analysis. Investigators reported under 200 TCR beta chains as tied to cytomegalovirus.

The PCR ran on 60 Vbeta and 13 Jbeta primers. The assay was immunoSEQ multiplex PCR, and TCRdb's table has in-frame clones only and misses some. The sample lists some 76,000 clones; 72% were seen once. Remarks on this clone: Its specificity is unknown.

CDR1 SNHLY and CDR2 FYNNEI come from the germline V gene. The CDR3 has 12 residues. V shed 10 bases and J shed 4 bases, with 10 bases lying between them. The chain employs TRBV2 and TRBJ1-4, with D unclear. What was sequenced was PBMCs. The TCR comes from a man between 60 and 75 years old in good health and CMV-seropositive. The CDR3 is CATHGLNEKLFF. CDR3 sequence (DNA): TGTGCCACCCATGGACTTAATGAAAAACTGTTTTTT. Variable domain in full (rest from reference TRBV2 and TRBJ1-4): EPEVTQTPSHQVTQMGQEVILRCVPISNHLYFYWYRQILGQKVEFLVSFYNNEISEKSEIFDDQFSVERPDGSNFTLKIRSTKLEDSAMYFCATHGLNEKLFFGSGTQLSVL.